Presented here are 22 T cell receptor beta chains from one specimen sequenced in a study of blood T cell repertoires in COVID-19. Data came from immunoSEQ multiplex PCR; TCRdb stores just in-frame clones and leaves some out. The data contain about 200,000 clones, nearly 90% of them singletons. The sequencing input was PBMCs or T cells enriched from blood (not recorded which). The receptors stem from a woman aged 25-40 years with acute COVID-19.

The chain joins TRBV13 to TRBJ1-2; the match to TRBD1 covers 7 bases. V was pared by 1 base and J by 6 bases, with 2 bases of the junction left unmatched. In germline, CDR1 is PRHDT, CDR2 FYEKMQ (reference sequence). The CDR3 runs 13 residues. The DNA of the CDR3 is TGTGCCAGCAGCTTAGACAGGGGAGATGGCTACACCTTC. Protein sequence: CASSLDRGDGYTF.

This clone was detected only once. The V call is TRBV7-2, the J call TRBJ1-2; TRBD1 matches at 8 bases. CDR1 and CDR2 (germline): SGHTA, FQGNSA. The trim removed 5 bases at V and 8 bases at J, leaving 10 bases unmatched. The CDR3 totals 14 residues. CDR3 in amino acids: CASSPLAGGDGYTF. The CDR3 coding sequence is TGTGCCAGCAGCCCCCTGGCAGGGGGCGACGGCTACACCTTC.

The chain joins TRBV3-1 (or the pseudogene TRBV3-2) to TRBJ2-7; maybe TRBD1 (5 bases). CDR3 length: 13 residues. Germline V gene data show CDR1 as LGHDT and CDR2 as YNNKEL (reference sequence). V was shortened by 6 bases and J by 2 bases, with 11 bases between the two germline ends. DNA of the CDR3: TGTGCCAGCAGACGGCAGGGCGCCTACGAGCAGTACTTC. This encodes CASRRQGAYEQYF.

The CDR3 sequence: CASSPAGIHAGYTF. CDR3 sequence (DNA): TGTGCCAGCAGCCCCGCAGGGATCCACGCTGGCTACACCTTC. This chain links TRBV7-2 with TRBJ1-2, with a weak D call TRBD1 (5 bases). V shed 5 bases and J shed 7 bases, with 17 bases lying between them. The CDR3 spans 14 residues. Germline V gene data show CDR1 as SGHTA and CDR2 as FQGNSA.

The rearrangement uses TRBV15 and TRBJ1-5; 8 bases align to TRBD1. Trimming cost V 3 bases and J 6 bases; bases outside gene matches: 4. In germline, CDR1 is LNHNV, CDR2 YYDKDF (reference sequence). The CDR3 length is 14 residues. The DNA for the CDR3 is TGTGCCACCAGCAGGGGACAGGTGAGTCAGCCCCAGCATTTT. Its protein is CATSRGQVSQPQHF.

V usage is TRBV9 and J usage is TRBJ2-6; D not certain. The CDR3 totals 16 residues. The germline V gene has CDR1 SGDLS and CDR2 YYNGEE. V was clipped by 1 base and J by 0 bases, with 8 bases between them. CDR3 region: CASSVRWASGANVLTF. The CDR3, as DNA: TGTGCCAGCAGCGTAAGATGGGCCTCTGGGGCCAACGTCCTGACTTTC.

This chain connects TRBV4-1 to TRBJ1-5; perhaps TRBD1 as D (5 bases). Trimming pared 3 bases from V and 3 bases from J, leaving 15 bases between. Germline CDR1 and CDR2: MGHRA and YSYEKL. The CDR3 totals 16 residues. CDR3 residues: CASSHRSGTINQPQHF. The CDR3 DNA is TGCGCCAGCAGCCACCGATCCGGGACTATCAATCAGCCCCAGCATTTT.

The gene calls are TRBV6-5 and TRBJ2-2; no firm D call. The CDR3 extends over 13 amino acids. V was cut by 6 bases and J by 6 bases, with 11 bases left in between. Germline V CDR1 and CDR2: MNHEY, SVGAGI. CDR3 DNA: TGTGCCAGCAGCACTTTCTTATCCGGGGAGCTGTTTTTT. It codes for CASSTFLSGELFF.

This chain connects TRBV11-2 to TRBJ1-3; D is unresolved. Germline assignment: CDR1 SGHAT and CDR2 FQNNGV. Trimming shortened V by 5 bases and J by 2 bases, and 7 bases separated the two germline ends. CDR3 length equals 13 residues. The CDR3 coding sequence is TGTGCCAGCAGCCCTCGAGCTGGAAACACCATATATTTT. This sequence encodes CASSPRAGNTIYF.

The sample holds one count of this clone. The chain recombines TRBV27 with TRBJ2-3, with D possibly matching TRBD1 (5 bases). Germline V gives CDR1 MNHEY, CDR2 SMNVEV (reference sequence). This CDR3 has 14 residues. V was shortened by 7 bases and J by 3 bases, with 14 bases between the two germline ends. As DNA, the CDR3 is TGTGCCAGCATAGGTCAGGGTAGAACAGATACGCAGTATTTT. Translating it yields CASIGQGRTDTQYF.

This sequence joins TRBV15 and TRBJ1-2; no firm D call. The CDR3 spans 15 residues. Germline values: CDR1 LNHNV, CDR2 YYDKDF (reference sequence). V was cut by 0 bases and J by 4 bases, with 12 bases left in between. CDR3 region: CATSRDMARSYGYTF. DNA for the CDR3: TGTGCCACCAGCAGAGATATGGCCAGAAGCTATGGCTACACCTTC.

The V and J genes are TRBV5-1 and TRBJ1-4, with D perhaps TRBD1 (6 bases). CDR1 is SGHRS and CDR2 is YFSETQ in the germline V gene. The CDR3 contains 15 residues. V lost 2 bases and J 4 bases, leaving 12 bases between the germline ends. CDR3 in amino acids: CASSFGQIFNEKLFF. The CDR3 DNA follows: TGCGCCAGCAGCTTCGGACAGATCTTTAATGAAAAACTGTTTTTT.

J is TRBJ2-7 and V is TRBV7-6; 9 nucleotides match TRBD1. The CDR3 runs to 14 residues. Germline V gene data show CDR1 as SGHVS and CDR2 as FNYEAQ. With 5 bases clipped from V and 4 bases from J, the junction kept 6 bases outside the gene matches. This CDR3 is CASSPGQGPYEQYF. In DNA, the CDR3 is TGTGCCAGCAGCCCGGGACAGGGCCCATACGAGCAGTACTTC.

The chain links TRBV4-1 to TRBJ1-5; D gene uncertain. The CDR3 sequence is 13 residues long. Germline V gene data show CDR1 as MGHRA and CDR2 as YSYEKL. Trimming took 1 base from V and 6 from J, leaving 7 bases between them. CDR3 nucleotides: TGCGCCAGCAGCCAAGCCGGGTTTCAGCCCCAGCATTTT. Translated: CASSQAGFQPQHF.

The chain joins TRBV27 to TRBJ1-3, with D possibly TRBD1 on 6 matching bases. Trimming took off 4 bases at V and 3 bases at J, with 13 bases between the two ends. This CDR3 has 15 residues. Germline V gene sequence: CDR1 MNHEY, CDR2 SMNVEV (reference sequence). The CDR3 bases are TGTGCCAGCAGTTCTCTGGGGGCTCGTGGAAACACCATATATTTT. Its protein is CASSSLGARGNTIYF.

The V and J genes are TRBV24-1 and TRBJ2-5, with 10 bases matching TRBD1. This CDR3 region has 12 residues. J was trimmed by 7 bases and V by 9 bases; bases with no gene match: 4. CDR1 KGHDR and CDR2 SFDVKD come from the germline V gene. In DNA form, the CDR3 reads TGTGCCACCGGGACAGGGGTAGGGACCCAGTACTTC. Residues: CATGTGVGTQYF.

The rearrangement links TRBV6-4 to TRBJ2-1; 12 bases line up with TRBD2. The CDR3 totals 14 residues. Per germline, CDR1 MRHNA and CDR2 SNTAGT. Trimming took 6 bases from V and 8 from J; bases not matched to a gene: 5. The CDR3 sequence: CASSLAGGPDEQFF. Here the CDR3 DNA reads TGTGCCAGCAGCCTAGCGGGGGGGCCTGATGAGCAGTTCTTC.

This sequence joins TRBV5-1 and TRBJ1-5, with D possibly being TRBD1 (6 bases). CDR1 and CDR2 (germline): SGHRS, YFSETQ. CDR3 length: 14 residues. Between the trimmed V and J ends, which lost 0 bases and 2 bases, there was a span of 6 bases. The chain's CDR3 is CASSLGGRNQPQHF. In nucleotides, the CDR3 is TGCGCCAGCAGCTTGGGGGGGCGCAATCAGCCCCAGCATTTT.

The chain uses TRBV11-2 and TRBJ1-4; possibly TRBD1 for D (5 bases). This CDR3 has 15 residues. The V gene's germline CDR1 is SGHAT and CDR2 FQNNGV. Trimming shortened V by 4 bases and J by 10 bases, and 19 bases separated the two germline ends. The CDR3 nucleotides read TGTGCCAGCAGCTCCCTCTGGGGTCGGGGGGGAAAACTGTTTTTT. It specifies CASSSLWGRGGKLFF.

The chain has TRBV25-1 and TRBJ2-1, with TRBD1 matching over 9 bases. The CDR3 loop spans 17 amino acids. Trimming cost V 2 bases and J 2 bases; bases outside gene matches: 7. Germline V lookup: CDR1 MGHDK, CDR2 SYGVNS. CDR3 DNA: TGTGCCAGCAGTGAAAGGGACAGGGAGGGACCCTACAATGAGCAGTTCTTC. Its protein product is CASSERDREGPYNEQFF.

CDR3 amino acids: CASSQEWRNNEQFF. DNA of the CDR3: TGTGCCAGCAGCCAAGAGTGGAGGAACAATGAGCAGTTCTTC. The chain joins TRBV3-1 (or the pseudogene TRBV3-2) to TRBJ2-1; D possibly corresponds to TRBD2 (5 bases). Trimming stripped 0 bases from V and 5 bases from J, with 8 bases between. Germline loops: CDR1 LGHDT, CDR2 YNNKEL (reference sequence). This CDR3 is 14 amino acids long.

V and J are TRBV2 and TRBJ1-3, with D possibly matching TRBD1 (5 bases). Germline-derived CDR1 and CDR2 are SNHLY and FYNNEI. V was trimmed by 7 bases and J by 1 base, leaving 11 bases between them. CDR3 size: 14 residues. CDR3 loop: CASIYGASGNTIYF. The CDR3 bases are TGTGCCAGCATATATGGGGCTTCTGGAAACACCATATATTTT.